This T cell receptor (beta chain) was captured by sequencing in a study of long-term antiretroviral therapy in people with HIV. Whole-study findings and limits: Repertoires looked antigen-experienced, with only a slight naive shift after ART.

Trimming took 5 bases from V and 4 from J; bases not matched to a gene: 9. The CDR3 is 15 residues long. Germline V gene lookup returns CDR1 MNHEY and CDR2 SMNVEV (reference sequence). The libraries were made with immunoSEQ v3.0 at survey level. Sequenced by immunoSEQ multiplex PCR; TCRdb stores in-frame clones only, minus some. The table lists more than 20,000 clones, 86% of them singletons. This clone appeared a single time. Its antigen is unknown. Every participant gave one or more pre-ART and two or more post-ART PBMC samples. Every one of the participants with HIV received treatment in the United States. Ahead of DNA extraction, samples held 1-10 million cryopreserved PBMC each.

This sample comprised unsorted PBMCs, obtained roughly 2.6 years after starting antiretroviral therapy. The chain has TRBV27 and TRBJ2-7; 9 nucleotides line up with TRBD1. The receptor was isolated from a man between 40 and 49 years old with HIV. CDR3 bases: TGTGCCAGCAGTCCAACAGGGGGCAGAAGGTACGAGCAGTACTTC. Residues: CASSPTGGRRYEQYF.